The 2 T cell receptor beta chains in this list originate from one sample, sequenced in a study of cytomegalovirus exposure and HLA in healthy donors. The primer mix had 60 Vbeta and 13 Jbeta primers. Generated by immunoSEQ multiplex PCR, the TCRdb table keeps only in-frame clones and is missing some. The repertoire holds 110,000 or so clones, with 74% as singletons. Material for sequencing was PBMCs. The source of these receptors is a woman aged 40 to 50 in good health and CMV-seropositive.

J is TRBJ2-1 and V is TRBV18; D is perhaps TRBD2 (5 bases). Deletions cut 6 bases from V and 13 bases from J, with 25 bases between. The length of the CDR3 is 15 residues. The V gene's germline CDR1 is KGHSH and CDR2 LQKENI. This CDR3 reads CASSQNPGKLYGQFF. The CDR3 DNA reads TGTGCCAGCTCGCAGAACCCCGGGAAACTTTATGGACAGTTCTTC.

Note on this clone: The germline gene is not matched at one end of the junction; a read error may be the cause. The rearrangement uses TRBV5-1 and TRBJ1-5, with 8 bases fitting TRBD1. The V gene's germline CDR1 is SGHRS and CDR2 YFSETQ. The CDR3 spans 14 residues. The CDR3 loop reads CASSLGTGNRPQHF. CDR3 coding DNA: TGCGCCAGCAGCTTGGGGACAGGGAATCGGCCCCAGCATTTT.